This note documents a single TCR beta chain sequence. This entry belongs to a study of control samples from healthy donors and cancer patients. Sequencing was performed with immunoSEQ multiplex PCR; in TCRdb, only in-frame clones are kept and a portion is missing. The sample includes around 100,000 clones, about 88% of them seen just once. V lost 1 base and J 2 bases, leaving 11 bases between the germline ends. The CDR3 runs 16 residues. From germline, CDR1 is MNHEY and CDR2 SVGAGI. The source material was blood. The origin of this receptor is a woman aged 70-85 years in good health. The chain combines TRBV6-5 with TRBJ2-2; D is unclear. This CDR3 is CASSYLGQVNTGELFF. The CDR3 DNA reads as TGTGCCAGCAGTTACTTGGGCCAGGTTAACACCGGGGAGCTGTTTTTT.